The T cell receptor (beta chain) described here comes from a study of Graves' ophthalmopathy and Graves' hyperthyroidism. Study-level information: At the time of initial diagnosis and before any treatment, peripheral blood was collected.

RNA transcripts served as template for amplifying TCR beta CDR3 sequences. Scientists carried out first-round RT-PCR using HTBI primers and then a second-round multiplex PCR. One entry per CDR3 protein results from TCRdb running MiXCR on the multiplex PCR reads. The data contain approximately 640,000 distinct CDR3 sequences, roughly 41% of them singletons. Germline trimming cut 6 bases from V and 6 bases from J; bases unmatched to any gene: 9. Germline CDR1 is SGHTA and CDR2 is FQGNSA. CDR3 length: 14 amino acids. This TCR came from an adult man with Graves' ophthalmopathy. The chain couples TRBV7-2 to TRBJ2-3, with 7 bases matching TRBD2. The sample comprised peripheral blood. CDR3 region: CASSQRTRSDTQYF. CDR3 coding DNA: TGTGCCAGCAGTCAAAGGACTAGGTCGGATACGCAGTATTTT.